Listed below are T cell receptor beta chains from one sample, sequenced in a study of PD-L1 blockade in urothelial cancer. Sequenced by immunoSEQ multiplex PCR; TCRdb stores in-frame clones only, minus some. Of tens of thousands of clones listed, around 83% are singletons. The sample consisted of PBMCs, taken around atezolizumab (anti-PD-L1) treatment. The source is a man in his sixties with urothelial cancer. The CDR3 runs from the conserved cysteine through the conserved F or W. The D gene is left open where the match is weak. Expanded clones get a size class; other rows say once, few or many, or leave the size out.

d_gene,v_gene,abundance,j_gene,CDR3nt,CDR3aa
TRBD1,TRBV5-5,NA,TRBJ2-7,TGTGCCAGCAGCTCCGGGACAGGACTCTACGAGCAGTACTTC,CASSSGTGLYEQYF
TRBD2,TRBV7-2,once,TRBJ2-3,TGTGCCAGCAGTAATAGCGGGGGGGCAGGAGATACGCAGTATTTT,CASSNSGGAGDTQYF
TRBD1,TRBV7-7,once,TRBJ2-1,TGTGCCAGCAGCCTAGTCCCGGCAGGGGGCGCAACCAATGAGCAGTTCTTC,CASSLVPAGGATNEQFF
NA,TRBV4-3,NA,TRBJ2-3,TGCGCCAGCAGCCAAGTCACGGGAGCGGGAGATACGCAGTATTTT,CASSQVTGAGDTQYF
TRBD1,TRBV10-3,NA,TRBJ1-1,TGTGCCATCAGACGGACAGGGGATGGGGAGACTGAAGCTTTCTTT,CAIRRTGDGETEAFF
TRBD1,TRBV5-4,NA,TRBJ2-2,TGTGCCAGCAGTAGGGACAGACAAACCGGGGAGCTGTTTTTT,CASSRDRQTGELFF
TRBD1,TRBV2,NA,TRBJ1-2,TGTGCCAGCAGTGAAGAGATCACCGACAGGGGGAACTATGGCTACACCTTC,CASSEEITDRGNYGYTF
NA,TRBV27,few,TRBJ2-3,TGTGCCAGCAGTTTATACGGGACTAGCACAGATACGCAGTATTTT,CASSLYGTSTDTQYF
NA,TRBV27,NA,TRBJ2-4,TGTGCCAGCAGTTTTACAGGGACGGGAAAGTCGGGCATTCAGTACTTC,CASSFTGTGKSGIQYF
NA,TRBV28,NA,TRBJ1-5,TGTGCCAGCAAAAGGGGAGGGAGCCAAAATCAGCCCCAGCATTTT,CASKRGGSQNQPQHF
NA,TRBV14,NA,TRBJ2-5,TGTGCCAGCAGCCAAGTGAGGGGGGGCCGGGAGACCCAGTACTTC,CASSQVRGGRETQYF
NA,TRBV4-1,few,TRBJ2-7,TGCGCCAGCAGCCAAGGAACCACCAGGGTCTCCTACGAGCAGTACTTC,CASSQGTTRVSYEQYF
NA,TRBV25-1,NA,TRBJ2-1,TGTGCCAGCAGTGACTTCCGCTACAATGAGCAGTTCTTC,CASSDFRYNEQFF
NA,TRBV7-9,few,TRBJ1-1,TGTGCCAGCAGCTTCATGGAGGGCACTGAAGCTTTCTTT,CASSFMEGTEAFF
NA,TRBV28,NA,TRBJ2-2,TGTGCCAGTAGCTACCCCGGGGAGCTGTTTTTT,CASSYPGELFF
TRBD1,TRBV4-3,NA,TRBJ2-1,TGCGCCAGCAGCCAAAATTACCGACCGGGACAGGGAGGGGAGCAGTTCTTC,CASSQNYRPGQGGEQFF
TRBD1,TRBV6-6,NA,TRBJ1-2,TGTGCCAGCAGGACCGGGACAGGGGGCTGGGGTGGCTACACCTTC,CASRTGTGGWGGYTF
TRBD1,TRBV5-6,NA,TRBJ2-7,TGTGCCAGCAGCCGGGACAGCTTCTACGAGCAGTACTTC,CASSRDSFYEQYF
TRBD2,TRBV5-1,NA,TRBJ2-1,TGCGCCAGCAGCCTGGGTGTAGCGGGGACGTACAATGAGCAGTTCTTC,CASSLGVAGTYNEQFF
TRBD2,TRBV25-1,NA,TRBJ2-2,TGTGCCAGCAGTGAATTAGGGAGGGACACCGGGGAGCTGTTTTTT,CASSELGRDTGELFF
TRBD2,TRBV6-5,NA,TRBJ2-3,TGTGCCAGCTTAGCGGGAGTAGTAGATACGCAGTATTTT,CASLAGVVDTQYF
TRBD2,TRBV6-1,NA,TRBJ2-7,TGTGCCAGCGTAACGGGCGGGAGCTCCTACGAGCAGTACTTC,CASVTGGSSYEQYF
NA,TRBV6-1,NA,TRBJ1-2,TGTGCCAGCAGGGCAACTAACTATGGCTACACCTTC,CASRATNYGYTF
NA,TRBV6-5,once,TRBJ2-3,TGTGCCAGCAGCCAGGGGACCCCATTGTATTTT,CASSQGTPLYF
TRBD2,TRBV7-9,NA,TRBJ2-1,TGTGCCAGCAGCTTTATGGGAGGGAGTCAGGATGAGCAGTTCTTC,CASSFMGGSQDEQFF
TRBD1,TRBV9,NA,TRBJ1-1,TGTGCCAGCAGCCACCGGGACAGGGGGTTTCGTGACACTGAAGCTTTCTTT,CASSHRDRGFRDTEAFF
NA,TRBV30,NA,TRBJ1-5,TGTGCCTGGAGCGCAGGGTTTCTTGGACAGCCCCAGCATTTT,CAWSAGFLGQPQHF
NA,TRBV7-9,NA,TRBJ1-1,TGTGCCAGCAGCCGAGAGGACACTGAAGCTTTCTTT,CASSREDTEAFF
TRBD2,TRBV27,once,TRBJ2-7,TGTGCCAGCCGGCTAGCGGGTTCCTACGAGCAGTACTTC,CASRLAGSYEQYF